This T cell receptor (beta chain) was captured by sequencing in a study of human T cells and chemical hapten exposure. About the research overall: The patient population, which was mostly female, had alopecia areata, totalis or universalis. Variation in per-sample TCR yields came mainly from small pooled library volume differences.

One entry per CDR3 protein, called by TCRdb with MiXCR from the RACE reads. The sample consists of 150,000 to 200,000 distinct CDR3 sequences, about 14% of them appearing once. This CDR3 region has 15 residues. V lost 7 bases, J lost 6 bases, and 12 bases stayed unmatched. Per germline, CDR1 SNHLY and CDR2 FYNNEI. This clonotype was counted a few times. Sample time point: patch test 1, 2 weeks after DPC sensitization. Specified treatment: therapeutic diphenylcyclopropenone sensitization with weekly scalp DPC. Sequencing started from total RNA isolated from unfractionated whole blood. The sequences come from whole blood, collected in connection with sensitization to the hapten diphenylcyclopropenone (DPC). This receptor was obtained from a woman aged 25 to 39 with alopecia areata. Some clones in this sample may be carry-over from other donors' samples. The chain links TRBV2 to TRBJ2-1, with 7 nucleotides matching TRBD1. The CDR3 coding sequence is TGTGCCAGCATGCCCGGACAGGTCCATCTCAATGAGCAGTTCTTC. Protein sequence: CASMPGQVHLNEQFF.